The 29 T cell receptor beta chains below were found in one sample sequenced in a study. A single record per CDR3 protein comes from TCRdb applying MiXCR to the RT-PCR reads. The table has 650,000 to 800,000 distinct CDR3 sequences, 12% to 15% seen once; the top ten hold roughly 3.9%. What was sequenced was memory CD4+ T cells from blood. The receptors come from a female donor in good health, serving as a healthy control.

This clonotype was picked up many times. V usage is TRBV20-1 and J usage is TRBJ2-2; D is undetermined. V lost 0 bases, J lost 1 base, and 3 bases lay in between. Germline CDR1 and CDR2: DFQATT and SNEGSKA (reference sequence). The CDR3 covers 13 residues. CDR3 nucleotides: TGCAGTGCTAGAGACATGAACACCGGGGAGCTGTTTTTT. Amino acids: CSARDMNTGELFF.

CDR3 sequence reads: CASSQEGGKQFF. In nucleotides, the CDR3 is TGTGCCAGCAGCCAAGAGGGGGGCAAGCAGTTCTTC. The rearrangement links TRBV3-1 to TRBJ2-1; D may correspond to TRBD1 or TRBD2 (6 bases each). Germline V gene sequence: CDR1 LGHDT, CDR2 YNNKEL (reference sequence). CDR3 length: 12 amino acids. Deletions cut 0 bases from V and 11 bases from J, with 8 bases between.

The chain joins TRBV18 to TRBJ2-1, with a possible D match to TRBD2 (5 bases). The length of the CDR3 is 17 residues. CDR1 is KGHSH and CDR2 is LQKENI in the germline V gene. Trimming cost V 2 bases and J 3 bases, with 17 bases left between them. CDR3 sequence reads: CASSPFSGDGNYNEQFF. The DNA of the CDR3 is TGTGCCAGCTCACCATTCTCCGGGGATGGTAACTACAATGAGCAGTTCTTC.

V and J are TRBV5-1 and TRBJ2-3, with D possibly called TRBD1 or TRBD2 (5 bases each). Germline V gene data show CDR1 as SGHRS and CDR2 as YFSETQ. This CDR3 spans 14 amino acids. With 0 bases removed from V and 6 bases from J, the gap between germline ends came to 11 bases. As DNA, the CDR3 is TGCGCCAGCAGCTTGGAGGGTGAGGGGGATACGCAGTATTTT. It codes for CASSLEGEGDTQYF.

This clonotype was detected only a few times. Relative to the germline gene, one junction end is altered; a read error may explain this. This chain uses TRBV2 with TRBJ2-3; D could derive from TRBD1 or TRBD2 (5 bases each). Germline lookup yields CDR1 SNHLY and CDR2 FYNNEI. This CDR3 has 12 amino acids. CDR3 protein: CASTQGADAQYF. CDR3 DNA sequence: TGTGCCAGCACCCAGGGAGCAGATGCGCAGTATTTT.

This clonotype was detected a few times. The CDR3 here is CASSRLANEQFF. The CDR3 bases are TGTGCCAGCAGCAGACTAGCTAATGAGCAGTTCTTC. The chain is built from TRBV6-2 or TRBV6-3 and TRBJ2-1; 7 bases match TRBD2. V shed 6 bases and J 7 bases; nucleotides not matched to a gene: 3. Germline loops: CDR1 MNHEY, CDR2 SVGEGT. The CDR3 runs 12 residues.

This clonotype was observed at least ten times. The V call is TRBV5-8, the J call TRBJ2-7; perhaps D is TRBD1 or TRBD2 (5 bases each). The germline CDR1 and CDR2 sequences are SGHTS and YDEGEE. V was trimmed by 4 bases and J by 5 bases, leaving 19 bases between them. The CDR3 sequence is 15 residues long. The CDR3 here is CASSTGTTDFDEQYF. As DNA, the CDR3 is TGTGCCAGCAGCACCGGGACCACTGACTTCGACGAGCAGTACTTC.

In this sample, this clonotype turned up many times. This chain links TRBV27 with TRBJ1-4, with no clear D. Germline CDR1 and CDR2: MNHEY and SMNVEV (reference sequence). The CDR3 runs 15 residues. Trimming removed 8 bases at V and 7 bases at J, with 20 bases between. The CDR3: CASRAGRPTSEKLFF. The CDR3, as DNA: TGTGCCAGCCGTGCCGGCAGACCAACTTCTGAAAAACTGTTTTTT.

In its sample, this clonotype was seen many times. The chain uses TRBV12-3 or TRBV12-4 and TRBJ2-5; 8 nucleotides match TRBD1. The CDR3 covers 13 residues. The V and J ends lost 8 bases and 5 bases, in that order; junction bases with no gene match: 7. CDR3 region: CASGRGLDETQYF. The DNA of the CDR3 is TGTGCCAGCGGCAGGGGGCTCGACGAGACCCAGTACTTC.

This clonotype occurred many times. The CDR3 DNA reads as TGCAGCACCGCCGGGAACGGGAGGGCCGGGGAGACCCAGTACTTC. The encoded protein is CSTAGNGRAGETQYF. The V and J genes are TRBV20-1 and TRBJ2-5; 8 nucleotides line up with TRBD2. This CDR3 comprises 15 residues. The germline gives CDR1 DFQATT, CDR2 SNEGSKA (reference sequence).

The rearrangement links TRBV18 to TRBJ2-3; no definite D call. Trimming stripped 5 bases from V and 4 bases from J, with 10 bases between. CDR3 length equals 13 residues. Germline V gives CDR1 KGHSH, CDR2 LQKENI. CDR3 coding DNA: TGTGCCAGCTCAAGGATCATCGCAGATACGCAGTATTTT. Translating it yields CASSRIIADTQYF.

The table lists this clonotype with a few counts. This chain connects TRBV5-1 to TRBJ1-2; no reliable D call. The V end was cut by 4 bases, the J end by 8 bases, with 18 bases between. Germline CDR1 reads SGHRS; CDR2 reads YFSETQ. The CDR3 length is 14 residues. CDR3 amino acids: CASSESPAVPGYTF. The CDR3 region has the DNA TGCGCCAGCAGCGAAAGCCCCGCAGTCCCAGGCTACACCTTC.

This clonotype was observed many times. V and J are TRBV6-5 and TRBJ1-1, with 8 bases identical to TRBD1. This CDR3 has 16 amino acids. Trimming took 2 bases from V and 3 from J; bases not matched to a gene: 8. Germline loops: CDR1 MNHEY, CDR2 SVGAGI. The CDR3 spells CASSYRPATGDTEAFF. In DNA form, the CDR3 reads TGTGCCAGCAGTTACCGGCCGGCGACAGGGGACACTGAAGCTTTCTTT.

The chain recombines TRBV12-3 or TRBV12-4 with TRBJ1-4; 8 bases match TRBD1. With 6 bases clipped from V and 5 bases from J, the junction kept 8 bases outside the gene matches. This CDR3 has 15 amino acids. The CDR3 coding sequence is TGTGCCAGCAGCCCTACAGGGGGACGAAATGAAAAACTGTTTTTT. Amino acid sequence: CASSPTGGRNEKLFF.

The chain is built from TRBV3-1 and TRBJ2-1; D is ambiguous. V gave up 0 bases and J gave up 11 bases, with 14 bases separating them. The CDR3 has 14 amino acids. The germline gives CDR1 LGHDT, CDR2 YNNKEL (reference sequence). The chain's CDR3 is CASSQDGTDDKQFF. DNA of the CDR3: TGTGCCAGCAGCCAAGATGGTACGGATGATAAGCAGTTCTTC.

This clonotype was recorded at least ten times. The genes are TRBV6-5 and TRBJ1-1; D not resolved. The V gene lost 0 bases and the J gene lost 4 bases, with 9 bases spanning the gap. The CDR3 has 14 residues. The germline V gene has CDR1 MNHEY and CDR2 SVGAGI. The CDR3 is CASSYSIMGTEAFF. The CDR3 DNA sequence: TGTGCCAGCAGTTACTCGATCATGGGCACTGAAGCTTTCTTT.

This clonotype has ten or more counts. The chain is built from TRBV3-1 and TRBJ2-2; no firm D call. Trimming removed 0 bases from V and 6 bases from J, with 11 bases in between. The CDR3 runs to 15 residues. Germline CDR1 reads LGHDT; CDR2 reads YNNKEL (reference sequence). The CDR3 spells CASSQDLSESGELFF. CDR3 DNA: TGTGCCAGCAGCCAAGATCTTTCGGAGTCCGGGGAGCTGTTTTTT.

V and J are TRBV11-2 and TRBJ1-1; TRBD1 agrees at 7 bases. The V and J ends lost 5 bases and 6 bases, in that order; junction bases with no gene match: 9. The CDR3 is 14 residues long. Germline CDR1 SGHAT, CDR2 FQNNGV. CDR3 protein: CASSLIQGSAEAFF. In nucleotides, the CDR3 is TGTGCCAGCAGCCTGATACAGGGGAGCGCTGAAGCTTTCTTT.

This clonotype was detected a few times. CDR3 protein: CSATIGTSGSYEQYF. The CDR3, as DNA: TGCAGTGCTACCATTGGGACTAGCGGGAGTTATGAGCAGTACTTC. The J gene is TRBJ2-7, the V gene TRBV20-1; 14 bases are shared with TRBD2. CDR1 and CDR2 from the germline V gene are DFQATT and SNEGSKA (reference sequence). The CDR3 has 15 amino acids. V dropped 4 bases and J dropped 7; count of bases not matched to a gene: 9.

This clonotype was picked up a small number of times. The rearrangement joins TRBV7-6 to TRBJ1-1, with TRBD1 identical over 10 bases. This CDR3 has 15 residues. Per the germline V gene, CDR1 is SGHVS and CDR2 is FNYEAQ. The junction had 5 bases not matched to a gene; V was cut back by 5 bases and J by 2 bases. CDR3 coding DNA: TGTGCCAGCAGCAATCGACAGGGGGCTAACACTGAAGCTTTCTTT. Translating it yields CASSNRQGANTEAFF.

The rearrangement joins TRBV3-1 to TRBJ2-5; D could derive from TRBD1 or TRBD2 (5 bases each). The germline V gene has CDR1 LGHDT and CDR2 YNNKEL (reference sequence). Trimming cost V 4 bases and J 5 bases, with 17 bases left between them. The CDR3 contains 15 residues. As DNA, the CDR3 is TGTGCCAGCAGCCGGACACCGTCTCGCGGGGAGACCCAGTACTTC. Translated, it gives CASSRTPSRGETQYF.

This clonotype was counted only a few times. The V and J genes are TRBV7-2 and TRBJ1-4, with D hard to call. The germline gives CDR1 SGHTA, CDR2 FQGNSA. V was shortened by 2 bases and J by 7 bases, with 14 bases between the two germline ends. CDR3 length: 15 amino acids. The CDR3 region is CASSLSLGSSEKLFF. The CDR3, as DNA: TGTGCCAGCAGCTTAAGTCTTGGCTCGAGTGAAAAACTGTTTTTT. Looking up the rest from reference TRBV7-2 and TRBJ1-4 gives the full variable domain: GAGVSQSPSNKVTEKGKDVELRCDPISGHTALYWYRQSLGQGLEFLIYFQGNSAPDKSGLPSDRFSAERTGGSVSTLTIQRTQQEDSAVYLCASSLSLGSSEKLFFGSGTQLSVL.

This clonotype was observed at least ten times. The chain links TRBV5-1 to TRBJ2-3; D is unresolved. CDR3 length: 15 amino acids. V lost 2 bases to trimming and J lost 4 bases, with 14 bases between them. Germline V lookup: CDR1 SGHRS, CDR2 YFSETQ. The DNA for the CDR3 is TGCGCCAGCAGCTTAGATCAAAGTCCCGCAGATACGCAGTATTTT. The encoded protein is CASSLDQSPADTQYF.

This clonotype has more than one count but fewer than ten. The chain recombines TRBV6-2 or TRBV6-3 with TRBJ1-5, with 10 bases lining up with TRBD1. Germline V lookup: CDR1 MNHEY, CDR2 SVGEGT. V lost 6 bases to trimming and J lost 5 bases; unmatched junction nucleotides: 7. CDR3 length: 15 residues. CDR3: CASREGTGVYQPQHF. As DNA, the CDR3 is TGTGCCAGCAGAGAAGGGACAGGGGTTTATCAGCCCCAGCATTTT.

This clonotype was detected many times. This chain connects TRBV20-1 to TRBJ2-5, with 8 bases that match TRBD1. The CDR3 is 14 residues long. After removal of 6 bases from V and 3 bases from J, the junction contained 9 bases not matched to a gene. Germline-derived CDR1 and CDR2 are DFQATT and SNEGSKA (reference sequence). The CDR3 region has the DNA TGCAGTGCACACCTCGGGACAGGCAAAGAGACCCAGTACTTC. Translation gives CSAHLGTGKETQYF.

The V gene is TRBV6-1, the J gene TRBJ1-5, with D unresolved. This CDR3 is 16 amino acids long. Trimming took 0 bases from V and 0 from J, leaving 9 bases between them. The germline V gene has CDR1 MNHNS and CDR2 SASEGT. The CDR3 DNA reads as TGTGCCAGCAGTGAAGCGTCATCCGTTAGCAATCAGCCCCAGCATTTT. It encodes CASSEASSVSNQPQHF.

This clonotype has more than one count but fewer than ten. This chain uses TRBV3-1 with TRBJ2-1, with 10 bases matching TRBD1. Germline V gene data show CDR1 as LGHDT and CDR2 as YNNKEL (reference sequence). With 4 bases clipped from V and 4 bases from J, the junction kept 7 bases outside the gene matches. This CDR3 comprises 16 residues. The CDR3 sequence: CASSLIPGQGYNEQFF. In nucleotides, the CDR3 is TGTGCCAGCAGCCTGATCCCGGGACAGGGGTACAATGAGCAGTTCTTC.

At least ten counts were recorded for this clonotype. The gene calls are TRBV4-2 and TRBJ2-2, with 15 bases lining up with TRBD2. CDR1 is LGHNA, CDR2 YNFKEQ, per germline. This CDR3 has 19 amino acids. The J segment lost 1 base and the V segment lost 1 base, leaving 4 bases of the junction unmatched. CDR3 loop: CASSQVGLAGGMNTGELFF. CDR3 bases: TGTGCCAGCAGCCAAGTAGGACTAGCGGGAGGGATGAACACCGGGGAGCTGTTTTTT.

J is TRBJ2-2 and V is TRBV12-3 or TRBV12-4; 9 positions match TRBD2. The CDR3 extends over 17 amino acids. V shed 4 bases and J 7 bases; nucleotides not matched to a gene: 13. The CDR3 nucleotides read TGTGCCAGCAGTTCGGCCCGGGGTAGCGGGAGAATCGGGGAGCTGTTTTTT. Protein sequence: CASSSARGSGRIGELFF.